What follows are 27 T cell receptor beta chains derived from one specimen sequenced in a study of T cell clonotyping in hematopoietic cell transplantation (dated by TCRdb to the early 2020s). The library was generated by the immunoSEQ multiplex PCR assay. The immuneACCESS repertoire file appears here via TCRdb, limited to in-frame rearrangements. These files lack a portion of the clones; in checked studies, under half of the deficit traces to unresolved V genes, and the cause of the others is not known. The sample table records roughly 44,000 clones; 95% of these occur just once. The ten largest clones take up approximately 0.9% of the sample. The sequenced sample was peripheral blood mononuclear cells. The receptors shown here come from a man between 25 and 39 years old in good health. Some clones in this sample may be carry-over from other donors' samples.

The CDR3 protein is CASSFLPGRGNTEAFF. CDR3 nucleotides: TGTGCCAGCAGCTTCCTACCGGGTCGAGGGAACACTGAAGCTTTCTTT. V and J are TRBV7-9 and TRBJ1-1; D gene uncertain. Between the trimmed V and J ends, which lost 3 bases and 1 base, there was a span of 15 bases. Germline assignment: CDR1 SEHNR and CDR2 FQNEAQ (reference sequence). The CDR3 covers 16 residues.

The CDR3 loop reads CASSLGAVGDEQYF. Written as DNA, the CDR3 is TGTGCCAGCAGTTTAGGGGCGGTCGGGGACGAGCAGTACTTC. The chain combines TRBV7-3 with TRBJ2-7; TRBD1 or TRBD2 may be the D gene (5 bases each). Germline CDR1 and CDR2: SGHTA and FQGTGA. V dropped 6 bases and J dropped 5 bases, with 17 bases sitting between them. The CDR3 covers 14 residues.

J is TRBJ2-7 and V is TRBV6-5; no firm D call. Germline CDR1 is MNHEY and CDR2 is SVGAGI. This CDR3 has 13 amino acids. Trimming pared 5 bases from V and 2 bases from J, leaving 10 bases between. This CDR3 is CASSTGPTYEQYF. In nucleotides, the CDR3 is TGTGCCAGCAGTACCGGGCCAACCTACGAGCAGTACTTC.

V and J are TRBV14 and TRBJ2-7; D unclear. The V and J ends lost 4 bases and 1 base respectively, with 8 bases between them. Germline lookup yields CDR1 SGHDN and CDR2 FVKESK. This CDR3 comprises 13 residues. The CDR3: CASSLGTSYEQYF. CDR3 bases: TGTGCCAGCAGCCTCGGAACATCCTACGAGCAGTACTTC.

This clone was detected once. The CDR3 sequence: CASSSQSGNTEAFF. The DNA of the CDR3 is TGTGCCAGCAGCTCTCAATCAGGGAACACTGAAGCTTTCTTT. The chain links TRBV7-2 to TRBJ1-1, with D uncertain. The germline V gene has CDR1 SGHTA and CDR2 FQGNSA. The CDR3 is 14 amino acids. Trimming stripped 4 bases from V and 1 base from J, with 10 bases between.

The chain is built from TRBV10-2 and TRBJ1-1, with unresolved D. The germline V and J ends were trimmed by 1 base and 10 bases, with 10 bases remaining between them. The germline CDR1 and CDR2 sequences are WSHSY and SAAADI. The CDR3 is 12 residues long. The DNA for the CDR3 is TGCGCCAGCAGTGAGTTGGGGATTGGAGCTTTCTTT. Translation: CASSELGIGAFF.

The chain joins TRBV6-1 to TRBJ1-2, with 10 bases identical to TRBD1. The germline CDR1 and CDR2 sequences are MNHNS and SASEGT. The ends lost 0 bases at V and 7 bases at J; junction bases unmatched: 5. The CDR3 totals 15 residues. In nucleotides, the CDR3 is TGTGCCAGCAGTGAAGCACCCGGGACAGGGGCTGGCTACACCTTC. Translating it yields CASSEAPGTGAGYTF.

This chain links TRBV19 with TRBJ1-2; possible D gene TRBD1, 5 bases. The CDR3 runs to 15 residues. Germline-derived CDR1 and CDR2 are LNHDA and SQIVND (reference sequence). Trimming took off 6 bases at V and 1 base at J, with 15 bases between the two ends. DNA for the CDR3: TGTGCCAGTAGCCCGCCCCTCAGGGTTAACTATGGCTACACCTTC. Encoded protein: CASSPPLRVNYGYTF.

For the CDR3, the DNA is TGTGCCAGCAGTTACGCTGGGATGAGAGGCTACACCTTC. Translated: CASSYAGMRGYTF. The chain combines TRBV6-5 with TRBJ1-2; D call uncertain. Germline loops: CDR1 MNHEY, CDR2 SVGAGI. The CDR3 totals 13 residues. V lost 2 bases and J lost 8, with 12 bases in between.

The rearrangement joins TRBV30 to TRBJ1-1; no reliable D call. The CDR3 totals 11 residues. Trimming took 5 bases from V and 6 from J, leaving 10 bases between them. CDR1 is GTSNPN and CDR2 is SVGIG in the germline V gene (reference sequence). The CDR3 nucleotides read TGTGCCTGGGGAAAGTGGGCTGAAGCTTTCTTT. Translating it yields CAWGKWAEAFF.

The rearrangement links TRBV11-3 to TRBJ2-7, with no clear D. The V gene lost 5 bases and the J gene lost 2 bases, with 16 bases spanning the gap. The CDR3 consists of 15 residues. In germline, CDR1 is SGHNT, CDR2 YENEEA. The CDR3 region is CASSPAATSPYEQYF. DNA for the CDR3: TGTGCCAGCAGCCCCGCCGCGACGTCTCCCTACGAGCAGTACTTC.

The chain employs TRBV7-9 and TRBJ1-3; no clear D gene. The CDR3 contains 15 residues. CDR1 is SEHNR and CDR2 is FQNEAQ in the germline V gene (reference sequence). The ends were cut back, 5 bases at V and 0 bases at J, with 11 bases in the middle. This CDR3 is CASSRLYTSGNTIYF. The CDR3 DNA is TGTGCCAGCAGCCGTCTTTATACCTCTGGAAACACCATATATTTT. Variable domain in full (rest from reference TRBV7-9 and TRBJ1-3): DTGVSQNPRHKITKRGQNVTFRCDPISEHNRLYWYRQTLGQGPEFLTYFQNEAQLEKSRLLSDRFSAERPKGSFSTLEIQRTEQGDSAMYLCASSRLYTSGNTIYFGEGSWLTVV.

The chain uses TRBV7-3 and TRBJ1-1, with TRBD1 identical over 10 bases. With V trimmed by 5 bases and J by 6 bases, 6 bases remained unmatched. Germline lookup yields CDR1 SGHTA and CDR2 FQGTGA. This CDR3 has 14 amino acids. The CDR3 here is CASSAPGQGPEAFF. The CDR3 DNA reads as TGTGCCAGCAGCGCACCGGGACAGGGGCCTGAAGCTTTCTTT.

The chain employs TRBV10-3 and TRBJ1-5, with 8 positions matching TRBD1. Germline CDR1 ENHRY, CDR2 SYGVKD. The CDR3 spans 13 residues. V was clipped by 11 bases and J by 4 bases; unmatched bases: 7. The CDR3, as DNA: TGTGCCGCCAGGGGGCTGGGGAATCAGCCCCAGCATTTT. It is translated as CAARGLGNQPQHF.

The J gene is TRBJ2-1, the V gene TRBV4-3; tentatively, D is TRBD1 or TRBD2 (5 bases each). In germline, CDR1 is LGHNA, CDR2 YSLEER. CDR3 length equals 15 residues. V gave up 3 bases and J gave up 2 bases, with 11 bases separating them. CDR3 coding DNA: TGCGCCAGCAGCCAGAGGGGTGGGGCCTACAATGAGCAGTTCTTC. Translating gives CASSQRGGAYNEQFF.

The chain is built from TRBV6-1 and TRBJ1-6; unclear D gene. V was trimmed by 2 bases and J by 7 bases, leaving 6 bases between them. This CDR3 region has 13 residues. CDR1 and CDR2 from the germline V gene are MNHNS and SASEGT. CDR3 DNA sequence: TGTGCCAGCAGTGAAACGGGCAATTCACCCCTCCACTTT. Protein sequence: CASSETGNSPLHF.

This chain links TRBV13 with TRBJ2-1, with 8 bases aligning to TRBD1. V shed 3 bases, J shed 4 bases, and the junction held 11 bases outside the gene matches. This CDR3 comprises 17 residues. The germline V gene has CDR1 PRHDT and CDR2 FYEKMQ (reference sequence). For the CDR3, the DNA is TGTGCCAGCAGCTTCGGACAGGGATGGGGACAATACAATGAGCAGTTCTTC. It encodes CASSFGQGWGQYNEQFF.

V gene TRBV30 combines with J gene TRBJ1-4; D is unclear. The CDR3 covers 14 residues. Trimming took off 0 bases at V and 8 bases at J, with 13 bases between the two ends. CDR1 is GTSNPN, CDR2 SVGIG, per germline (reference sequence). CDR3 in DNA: TGTGCCTGGAGTGTAGGGCAGGTTGGGGAAAAACTGTTTTTT. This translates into CAWSVGQVGEKLFF.

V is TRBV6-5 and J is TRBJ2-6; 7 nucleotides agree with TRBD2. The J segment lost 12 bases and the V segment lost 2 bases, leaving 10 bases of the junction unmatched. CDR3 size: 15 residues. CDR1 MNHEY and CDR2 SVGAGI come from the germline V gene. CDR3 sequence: CASSYASSGMGVLTF. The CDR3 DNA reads TGTGCCAGCAGTTACGCTTCTAGCGGCATGGGCGTCCTGACTTTC.

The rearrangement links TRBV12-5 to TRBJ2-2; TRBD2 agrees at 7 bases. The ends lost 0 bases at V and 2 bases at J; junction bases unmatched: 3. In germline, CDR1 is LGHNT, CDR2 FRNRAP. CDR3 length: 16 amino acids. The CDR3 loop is CASGLVGTNNTGELFF. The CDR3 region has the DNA TGTGCTAGTGGTTTGGTGGGGACTAACAACACCGGGGAGCTGTTTTTT. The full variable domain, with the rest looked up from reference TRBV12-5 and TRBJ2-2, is DARVTQTPRHKVTEMGQEVTMRCQPILGHNTVFWYRQTMMQGLELLAYFRNRAPLDDSGMPKDRFSAEMPDATLATLKIQPSEPRDSAVYFCASGLVGTNNTGELFFGEGSRLTVL.

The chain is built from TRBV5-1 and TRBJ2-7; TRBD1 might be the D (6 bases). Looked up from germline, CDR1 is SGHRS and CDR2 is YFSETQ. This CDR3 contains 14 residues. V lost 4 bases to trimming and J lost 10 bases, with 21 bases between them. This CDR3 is CASSSADRLYSQYF. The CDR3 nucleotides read TGCGCCAGCAGCAGCGCCGACAGGCTTTATAGCCAGTACTTC.

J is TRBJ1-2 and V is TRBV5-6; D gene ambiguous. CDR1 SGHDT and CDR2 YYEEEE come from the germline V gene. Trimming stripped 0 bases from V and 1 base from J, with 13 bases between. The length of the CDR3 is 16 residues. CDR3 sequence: CASSLGPGGFNYGYTF. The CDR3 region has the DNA TGTGCCAGCAGCTTGGGTCCTGGCGGATTTAACTATGGCTACACCTTC.

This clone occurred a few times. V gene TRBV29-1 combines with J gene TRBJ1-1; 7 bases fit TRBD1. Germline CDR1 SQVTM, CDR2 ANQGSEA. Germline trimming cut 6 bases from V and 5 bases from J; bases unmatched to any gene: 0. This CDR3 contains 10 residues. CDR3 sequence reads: CSVQGTEAFF. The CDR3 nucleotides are TGCAGCGTACAGGGGACTGAAGCTTTCTTT.

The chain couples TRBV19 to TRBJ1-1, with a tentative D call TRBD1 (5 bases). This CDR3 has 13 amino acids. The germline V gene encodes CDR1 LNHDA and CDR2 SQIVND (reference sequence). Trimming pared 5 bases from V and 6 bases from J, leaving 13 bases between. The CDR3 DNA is TGTGCCAGTAGTTCCAGGGAGGTCCCTGAAGCTTTCTTT. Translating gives CASSSREVPEAFF. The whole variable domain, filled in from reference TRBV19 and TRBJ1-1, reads DGGITQSPKYLFRKEGQNVTLSCEQNLNHDAMYWYRQDPGQGLRLIYYSQIVNDFQKGDIAEGYSVSREKKESFPLTVTSAQKNPTAFYLCASSSREVPEAFFGQGTRLTVV.

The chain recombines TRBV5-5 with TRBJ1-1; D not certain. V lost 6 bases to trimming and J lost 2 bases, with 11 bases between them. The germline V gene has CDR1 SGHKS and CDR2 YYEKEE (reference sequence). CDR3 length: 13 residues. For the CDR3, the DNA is TGTGCCAGCAACCCATCGGTTAACACTGAAGCTTTCTTT. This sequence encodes CASNPSVNTEAFF.

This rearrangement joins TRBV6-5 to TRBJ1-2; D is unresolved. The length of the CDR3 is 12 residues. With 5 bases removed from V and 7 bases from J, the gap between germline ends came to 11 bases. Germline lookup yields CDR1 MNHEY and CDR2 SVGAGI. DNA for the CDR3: TGTGCCAGCAGTGTGGCTCAAGGTGGCTACACCTTC. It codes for CASSVAQGGYTF.

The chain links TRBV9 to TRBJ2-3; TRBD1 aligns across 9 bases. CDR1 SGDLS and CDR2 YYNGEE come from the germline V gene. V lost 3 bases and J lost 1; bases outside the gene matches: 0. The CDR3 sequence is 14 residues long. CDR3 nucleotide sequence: TGTGCCAGCAGCGGGGACAGGGGCACAGATACGCAGTATTTT. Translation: CASSGDRGTDTQYF.